Listed below are T cell receptor beta chains from one sample, sequenced in a study of Tregs in tolerant kidney transplant recipients. Assay used: immunoSEQ multiplex PCR; TCRdb lists only in-frame clones, some missing. The repertoire holds 9,500 to 11,000 clones, with about 93% as singletons. Their antigens remain unidentified. The material was Tregs from blood cultured with allogeneic cells, obtained before the transplant. These receptors were collected from a human patient who received a combined kidney and bone marrow transplant. CDR3s include the opening cysteine and the closing phenylalanine or tryptophan. Each record gives: clone size, J gene, V gene, D gene, CDR3 DNA, CDR3 protein. A D gene is named only where the DNA matches it firmly. Part of the rows lack a size; the others show once, few, many or a class for expanded clones.

. TRBJ1-3 TRBV5-4 . TGTGCCAGCAGCTGGGGTGGCTACGGAAACACCATATATTTT CASSWGGYGNTIYF
. TRBJ2-7 TRBV7-9 . TGTGCCAGCAGCTTAGGAGGCCTCCGGGCACTAGGTTACGAGCAGTACTTC CASSLGGLRALGYEQYF
. TRBJ1-1 TRBV27 TRBD1 TGTGCCAGCAGTAGATACAGGGGGACATCGTATACTGAAGCTTTCTTT CASSRYRGTSYTEAFF
. TRBJ2-1 TRBV5-1 . TGCGCCAGCAGCTTGCCTACTAGTTCCGGTGAGCAGTTCTTC CASSLPTSSGEQFF
once TRBJ1-5 TRBV7-2 . TGTGCCAGCAGCAAGGGGCAGGGCTATCAGCCCCAGCATTTT CASSKGQGYQPQHF
. TRBJ1-2 TRBV11-2 . TGTGCCAGCAGCTTAGCCTCGGGCAGAAACTATGGCTACACCTTC CASSLASGRNYGYTF
. TRBJ2-2 TRBV9 . TGTGCCAGCAGCGTAGTGGCAGCAACGAACACCGGGGAGCTGTTTTTT CASSVVAATNTGELFF
once TRBJ2-3 TRBV5-6 TRBD2 TGTGCCAGCAGCATGCTGGGGACTAGCGGGGGGAGCACAGATACGCAGTATTTT CASSMLGTSGGSTDTQYF
. TRBJ2-3 TRBV10-3 . TGTGCCATCAGTGGTAGCGCTAGCACAGATACGCAGTATTTT CAISGSASTDTQYF
. TRBJ2-1 TRBV5-1 TRBD2 TGCGCCAGCAGCTTGGTTCCAAGGGAGGGGTACAATGAGCAGTTCTTC CASSLVPREGYNEQFF
. TRBJ2-3 TRBV30 TRBD2 TGTGCCTGTTGGGAGCGGGGCCCCACAGATACGCAGTATTTT CACWERGPTDTQYF
once TRBJ1-2 TRBV30 . TGTGCCTGGAGTGTACTCAGGGAGGGTGGCTACACCTTC CAWSVLREGGYTF
. TRBJ1-1 TRBV10-1 . TGCGCCAGCAGTGAGTCACCCGGGGGCCTCTTAAGGACTGAAGCTTTCTTT CASSESPGGLLRTEAFF
. TRBJ2-1 TRBV11-3 . TGTGCCAGCAGCTTGAGGCAGGGTCTCGGCGATGAGCAGTTCTTC CASSLRQGLGDEQFF
once TRBJ2-5 TRBV7-9 TRBD2 TGTGCCAGCAGCTCACGACTAGCGGGAGAGGAGACCCAGTACTTC CASSSRLAGEETQYF
. TRBJ2-7 TRBV6-6 . TGTGCCAGCAGCAAGCAGGGATTCGAGCAGTACTTC CASSKQGFEQYF
. TRBJ2-7 TRBV5-1 TRBD1 TGCGCCAGCAGCTTTCTGGGACAGGGGGAGTCCGAGCAGTACTTC CASSFLGQGESEQYF
. TRBJ2-1 TRBV7-3 . TGTGCCAGCAGCTTCAGGCGGGACACTGAGCAGTTCTTC CASSFRRDTEQFF
. TRBJ1-3 TRBV11-1 . TGTGCCAGCAGCCGGGGACGCCCGAACTCTGGAAACACCATATATTTT CASSRGRPNSGNTIYF
. TRBJ2-2 TRBV11-1 . TGTGCCAGCAGCTTTTCCTTAAACACCGGGGAGCTGTTTTTT CASSFSLNTGELFF
. TRBJ1-6 TRBV28 . TGTGCCAGTAAGTGGCTCGACAGTTCACCCCTCCACTTT CASKWLDSSPLHF
once TRBJ2-1 TRBV18 . TGTGCCAGCTCACCAGGGCGGGACAATGAGCAGTTCTTC CASSPGRDNEQFF
once TRBJ2-2 TRBV4-2 . TGTGCCAGCAGCCAAGTGACACCTACCCAAGGACTGGTTGTCACCGGGGAGCTGTTTTTT CASSQVTPTQGLVVTGELFF
. TRBJ1-1 TRBV5-1 . TGCGCCAGCAGCTTACTTAACCGGGACACTGAAGCTTTCTTT CASSLLNRDTEAFF
. TRBJ1-1 TRBV5-4 TRBD1 TGTGCCAGCAGCCCCCTTGACAGGGAGGCCACTGAAGCTTTCTTT CASSPLDREATEAFF
. TRBJ1-5 TRBV10-3 TRBD1 TGTGCCATCAGTCCCAAACAGGGGGAAGGGCCCCAGCATTTT CAISPKQGEGPQHF
. TRBJ2-7 TRBV28 . TGTGCCAGCAGTACACGAATTACAGGGAAGCGCTCCTACGAGCAGTACTTC CASSTRITGKRSYEQYF
. TRBJ2-1 TRBV5-5 TRBD2 TGTGCCAGCAGCTTGATCCTAGCGGCCTTTTACAATGAGCAGTTCTTC CASSLILAAFYNEQFF
large TRBJ1-4 TRBV18 . TGTGCCAGCTCACCACCATCCATGAATGAAAAACTGTTTTTT CASSPPSMNEKLFF
. TRBJ2-3 TRBV20-1 TRBD2 TGCAGCGCCTCACTAGCGGATACGCAGTATTTT CSASLADTQYF
once TRBJ2-1 TRBV5-1 . TGCGCCAGCAGCAGGGACGGGACCCCATCCCCGCAGTTCTTC CASSRDGTPSPQFF
. TRBJ1-1 TRBV11-2 . TGTGCCAGCAGCTTAGATCTGGCAGCTGAAGCTTTCTTT CASSLDLAAEAFF
once TRBJ2-5 TRBV18 . TGTGCCAGCTCACTCCTCAGGCTCCAAGAGACCCAGTACTTC CASSLLRLQETQYF
. TRBJ1-1 TRBV6-1 . TGTGCCAGCACTCCTTTTGAAGCTTTCTTT CASTPFEAFF
. TRBJ1-5 TRBV6-1 . TGTGCCAGCAGTGGACGGTTAAGCAATCAGCCCCAGCATTTT CASSGRLSNQPQHF
. TRBJ1-1 TRBV11-3 . TGTGCCAGCAGCTTAGAGGCTGGGACTAGGGCTTTCTTT CASSLEAGTRAFF
. TRBJ1-1 TRBV2 . TGTGCCAGCAGTAAGACAGGTACGAACACTGAAGCTTTCTTT CASSKTGTNTEAFF
. TRBJ2-2 TRBV9 TRBD2 TGTGCCAGCAGCCCTACCGGGACTAGCGGAACCACCGGGGAGCTGTTTTTT CASSPTGTSGTTGELFF
. TRBJ2-7 TRBV5-1 . TGCGCCAGCAATCCTTCGGGGGGCCTGGGGGAGCAGTACTTC CASNPSGGLGEQYF
. TRBJ2-5 TRBV7-9 . TGTGCCAGCAGCACAGCCGGGACCGCTGTCCAGTACTTC CASSTAGTAVQYF
. TRBJ2-2 TRBV19 . TGTGCCAGTAGTTTTGTCGGGGAGCTGTTTTTT CASSFVGELFF
. TRBJ2-1 TRBV11-3 TRBD2 TGTGCCAGCAGCTGGGTGCCTAGCGGGATGGGTGAGCAGTTCTTC CASSWVPSGMGEQFF
. TRBJ2-3 TRBV5-1 TRBD2 TGCGCCAGCAGGACGTGGCGGGGGGCAAGCACAGATACGCAGTATTTT CASRTWRGASTDTQYF
. TRBJ2-3 TRBV30 . TGTGCCTGGAGTGTTGGAGGGGGGCCCACAGATACGCAGTATTTT CAWSVGGGPTDTQYF
. TRBJ2-3 TRBV5-1 TRBD2 TGCGCCAGCAGCTTCGGGACTATTTCTGTGGATACGCAGTATTTT CASSFGTISVDTQYF
. TRBJ2-5 TRBV25-1 TRBD2 TGTGCCAGCAGTGCCAACGGACTAGCGGGAGTTAAAGAGACCCAGTACTTC CASSANGLAGVKETQYF
. TRBJ2-1 TRBV4-2 TRBD2 TGTGCCAGCAGCCCTTCAAGTGGTTCGGGAGGCTACAATGAGCAGTTCTTC CASSPSSGSGGYNEQFF
. TRBJ2-7 TRBV18 TRBD2 TGTGCCAGCTCAGCGGGACTAGCCTCCTACGAGCAGTACTTC CASSAGLASYEQYF
. TRBJ2-5 TRBV5-6 . TGTGCCAGCAGCTTGGCCGGCAGGGGAGAGACCCAGTACTTC CASSLAGRGETQYF
once TRBJ1-5 TRBV5-5 TRBD1 TGTGCCAGCAGCTTGATGGACTGGGGACAGGGGGCGAAAGGAGGTCAGCCCCAGCATTTT CASSLMDWGQGAKGGQPQHF
. TRBJ1-2 TRBV29-1 . TGCAGCGTTATGGGGTTGGACTATGGCTACACCTTC CSVMGLDYGYTF